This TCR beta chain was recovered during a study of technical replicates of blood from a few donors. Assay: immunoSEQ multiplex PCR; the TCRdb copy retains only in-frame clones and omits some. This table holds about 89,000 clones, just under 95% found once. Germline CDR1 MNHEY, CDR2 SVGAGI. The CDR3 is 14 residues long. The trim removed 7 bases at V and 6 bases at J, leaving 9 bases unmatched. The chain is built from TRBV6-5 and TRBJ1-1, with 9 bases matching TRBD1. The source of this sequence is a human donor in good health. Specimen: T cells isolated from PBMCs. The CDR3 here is CASNLQQGAPEAFF. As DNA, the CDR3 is TGTGCCAGCAACCTACAACAGGGGGCTCCTGAAGCTTTCTTT.